Below are 18 T cell receptor beta chains sequenced from a single sample in a study of blood T cell repertoires in COVID-19. TCRdb's table, derived via immunoSEQ multiplex PCR, lists solely in-frame clones and lacks some. The table records roughly 230,000 clones, roughly 84% of them present only once. The source material was PBMCs or T cells enriched from blood (not recorded which). The receptors were gathered from a man over 45 who had recovered from COVID-19.

The chain recombines TRBV7-2 with TRBJ2-3, with 16 bases fitting TRBD2. The CDR3 has 15 residues. Germline values: CDR1 SGHTA, CDR2 FQGNSA. The junction had 3 bases not matched to a gene; V was cut back by 6 bases and J by 6 bases. The chain's CDR3 is CASSQGLAGGDTQYF. CDR3 nucleotide sequence: TGTGCCAGCAGTCAGGGACTAGCGGGGGGGGATACGCAGTATTTT.

This rearrangement joins TRBV7-8 to TRBJ2-7, with no clear D. Trimming removed 2 bases at V and 2 bases at J, with 10 bases between. CDR3 size: 14 residues. The germline V gene encodes CDR1 SGHVS and CDR2 FQNEAQ. The CDR3 here is CASSLSARPYEQYF. CDR3 bases: TGTGCCAGCAGCTTATCAGCGAGACCCTACGAGCAGTACTTC.

The V gene is TRBV5-1, the J gene TRBJ2-1; the match to TRBD2 covers 8 bases. The CDR3 length is 14 residues. The V and J ends lost 5 bases and 7 bases, in that order; junction bases with no gene match: 8. Germline values: CDR1 SGHRS, CDR2 YFSETQ. The CDR3 region is CASRGIPGGNEQFF. The CDR3 DNA sequence: TGCGCCAGCAGAGGGATCCCGGGAGGGAATGAGCAGTTCTTC.

This chain links TRBV11-3 with TRBJ2-6; 8 bases line up with TRBD1. This CDR3 has 15 residues. The junction had 0 bases not matched to a gene; V was cut back by 5 bases and J by 0 bases. From germline, CDR1 is SGHNT and CDR2 YENEEA. The CDR3 DNA reads as TGTGCCAGCAGCCAGGGGGCCTCTGGGGCCAACGTCCTGACTTTC. This sequence encodes CASSQGASGANVLTF.

The gene calls are TRBV5-8 and TRBJ2-2; 8 bases line up with TRBD2. The germline V gene has CDR1 SGHTS and CDR2 YDEGEE. This CDR3 has 15 amino acids. V lost 5 bases, J lost 5 bases, and 8 bases stayed unmatched. CDR3 residues: CASRSGLARTGELFF. The DNA for the CDR3 is TGTGCCAGCAGATCCGGACTAGCCCGTACCGGGGAGCTGTTTTTT.

The chain employs TRBV12-3 or TRBV12-4 and TRBJ2-1; possible D gene TRBD2, 5 bases. V dropped 6 bases and J dropped 1 base, with 7 bases sitting between them. This CDR3 is 13 amino acids long. DNA of the CDR3: TGTGCCAGCAGGCGGGCGTCCTACAATGAGCAGTTCTTC. Translated: CASRRASYNEQFF.

This clone was seen more than once but under ten times. CDR3 in DNA: TGTGCCAGCAGCTTAGCCACGAAAAGACTAGCGGGAAGTAGCGAGCAGTACTTC. As protein: CASSLATKRLAGSSEQYF. The rearrangement uses TRBV7-9 and TRBJ2-7, with TRBD2 matching 11 bases. The CDR3 extends over 18 amino acids. Germline V gene data show CDR1 as SEHNR and CDR2 as FQNEAQ (reference sequence). With V trimmed by 0 bases and J by 6 bases, 13 bases remained unmatched.

This chain joins TRBV9 and TRBJ1-3; maybe TRBD1 (5 bases). The CDR3 extends over 16 amino acids. CDR1 and CDR2 (germline): SGDLS, YYNGEE. V lost 0 bases and J 0 bases, leaving 10 bases between the germline ends. Here the CDR3 DNA reads TGTGCCAGCAGCGTAGTGGGGCGTAGCTCTGGAAACACCATATATTTT. Translation: CASSVVGRSSGNTIYF.

V gene TRBV5-1 combines with J gene TRBJ2-3; 12 bases map to TRBD2. The trim removed 4 bases at V and 2 bases at J, leaving 8 bases unmatched. The CDR3 is 17 amino acids. CDR1 and CDR2 (germline): SGHRS, YFSETQ. CDR3 amino acids: CASSGRLAGAITDTQYF. The CDR3 region has the DNA TGCGCCAGCAGCGGACGACTAGCGGGGGCGATCACAGATACGCAGTATTTT.

The chain couples TRBV2 to TRBJ1-3; D is ambiguous. The CDR3 is made up of 13 amino acids. V was clipped by 0 bases and J by 7 bases, with 7 bases between them. Germline CDR1 and CDR2: SNHLY and FYNNEI. The DNA of the CDR3 is TGTGCCAGCAGTGAAGCCCCCGAGAACACCATATATTTT. Amino acid sequence: CASSEAPENTIYF.

The chain employs TRBV6-2 or TRBV6-3 and TRBJ2-3; 10 bases map to TRBD2. V was clipped by 3 bases and J by 0 bases; unmatched bases: 6. CDR3 length equals 17 residues. Germline V gene lookup returns CDR1 MNHEY and CDR2 SVGEGT. The CDR3 DNA follows: TGTGCCAGCAGTTATCTAGCGGGAGCGATTAGCACAGATACGCAGTATTTT. Its translation is CASSYLAGAISTDTQYF.

This sequence joins TRBV5-1 and TRBJ1-2; D is perhaps TRBD1 (6 bases). V was trimmed by 0 bases and J by 0 bases, leaving 9 bases between them. The CDR3 length is 15 residues. From germline, CDR1 is SGHRS and CDR2 YFSETQ. Here the CDR3 DNA reads TGCGCCAGCAGCTTGGCAGGGGCTTCTAACTATGGCTACACCTTC. Residues: CASSLAGASNYGYTF. The complete variable domain, with remaining parts taken from reference TRBV5-1 and TRBJ1-2, reads KAGVTQTPRYLIKTRGQQVTLSCSPISGHRSVSWYQQTPGQGLQFLFEYFSETQRNKGNFPGRFSGRQFSNSRSEMNVSTLELGDSALYLCASSLAGASNYGYTFGSGTRLTVV.

The chain employs TRBV19 and TRBJ2-7; D unclear. This CDR3 has 13 amino acids. Trimming removed 8 bases at V and 0 bases at J, with 11 bases between. Per germline, CDR1 LNHDA and CDR2 SQIVND (reference sequence). CDR3 nucleotides: TGTGCCAGTTCCGGGTCAAGCTCCTACGAGCAGTACTTC. Its translation: CASSGSSSYEQYF.

The rearrangement uses TRBV19 and TRBJ2-7, with D perhaps TRBD2 (6 bases). CDR3 length: 15 amino acids. The germline CDR1 and CDR2 sequences are LNHDA and SQIVND (reference sequence). The V end lost 1 base, the J end lost 6 bases, and 16 bases lay between the germline ends. DNA for the CDR3: TGTGCCAGTAGTATAGCCCGAGGGACTCGAGGCGAGCAGTACTTC. Amino acid sequence: CASSIARGTRGEQYF.

This clone was seen just once. The chain is built from TRBV3-1 (or the pseudogene TRBV3-2) and TRBJ2-1; 9 bases fit TRBD2. This CDR3 is 15 amino acids long. Germline lookup yields CDR1 LGHDT and CDR2 YNNKEL (reference sequence). V gave up 2 bases and J gave up 5 bases; unmatched junction bases: 4. CDR3 sequence reads: CASSQQREVDNEQFF. CDR3 sequence (DNA): TGTGCCAGCAGCCAACAGCGGGAGGTTGACAATGAGCAGTTCTTC.

The chain joins TRBV6-4 to TRBJ1-2; 11 nucleotides match TRBD1. CDR3 length: 14 amino acids. Germline CDR1 and CDR2: MRHNA and SNTAGT. Losses at the gene ends were 5 bases for V and 4 bases for J; bases not matched to a gene: 3. This chain's CDR3 is CASSRDRGGYGYTF. The CDR3 DNA reads as TGTGCCAGCAGTCGGGACAGGGGGGGCTATGGCTACACCTTC.

The rearrangement uses TRBV9 and TRBJ2-7, with TRBD2 matching over 13 bases. Germline assignment: CDR1 SGDLS and CDR2 YYNGEE. V trimming: 3 bases; J trimming: 2 bases; junction bases outside the gene matches: 5. This CDR3 region has 16 residues. CDR3 bases: TGTGCCAGCAGCGCCCGCGGGACTAGCGGGGCCTACGAGCAGTACTTC. Amino acid sequence: CASSARGTSGAYEQYF.

The chain is built from TRBV15 and TRBJ2-1, with a possible D match to TRBD2 (5 bases). Germline-derived CDR1 and CDR2 are LNHNV and YYDKDF (reference sequence). The CDR3 totals 13 residues. Between the trimmed V and J ends, which lost 5 bases and 4 bases, there was a span of 9 bases. The CDR3 here is CATSRRGYNEQFF. The CDR3, as DNA: TGTGCCACCAGCCGACGGGGTTACAATGAGCAGTTCTTC.